These 23 T cell receptor beta chains came from one sample sequenced in a study of cytomegalovirus exposure and HLA in healthy donors. The PCR ran on 60 Vbeta and 13 Jbeta primers. Assay used: immunoSEQ multiplex PCR; TCRdb lists only in-frame clones, some missing. Altogether 96,000 or so clones are present, 65% to 75% being singletons, with the ten largest covering over 12%. The sample comprised PBMCs. These receptor sequences come from a woman aged 70-85 years in good health and CMV-seropositive.

This rearrangement joins TRBV5-1 to TRBJ1-5; no reliable D call. This CDR3 comprises 16 residues. V dropped 0 bases and J dropped 4 bases, with 14 bases sitting between them. Per the germline V gene, CDR1 is SGHRS and CDR2 is YFSETQ. CDR3 in amino acids: CASSLGAAGPNQPQHF. The CDR3 region has the DNA TGCGCCAGCAGCTTGGGAGCGGCGGGTCCGAATCAGCCCCAGCATTTT.

This clone turned up a few times. The chain employs TRBV2 and TRBJ1-1; TRBD1 agrees at 11 bases. This CDR3 is built from 14 residues. The germline V gene encodes CDR1 SNHLY and CDR2 FYNNEI. Trimming cost V 6 bases and J 4 bases; bases outside gene matches: 4. CDR3 loop: CASRDRGQVTEAFF. For the CDR3, the DNA is TGTGCCAGCAGGGACAGGGGGCAGGTCACTGAAGCTTTCTTT.

The chain has TRBV19 and TRBJ2-3; the D gene is possibly TRBD2 (5 bases). CDR1 LNHDA and CDR2 SQIVND come from the germline V gene (reference sequence). Trimming shortened V by 5 bases and J by 4 bases, and 10 bases separated the two germline ends. The CDR3 is 13 amino acids. CDR3 sequence: CASSWLASDTQYF. The CDR3 region has the DNA TGTGCCAGTAGTTGGCTAGCTTCAGATACGCAGTATTTT.

The J gene is TRBJ2-5, the V gene TRBV19; TRBD1 matches at 7 bases. V dropped 6 bases and J dropped 5; count of bases not matched to a gene: 9. CDR3 length: 14 residues. In germline, CDR1 is LNHDA, CDR2 SQIVND (reference sequence). The CDR3 nucleotides read TGTGCCAGTAGCCCGACAGGGCTGGGGGAGACCCAGTACTTC. Translation gives CASSPTGLGETQYF.

The rearrangement joins TRBV15 to TRBJ2-7, with 12 bases aligning to TRBD2. V lost 5 bases to trimming and J lost 1 base; unmatched junction nucleotides: 6. Looked up from germline, CDR1 is LNHNV and CDR2 is YYDKDF (reference sequence). The CDR3 length is 16 residues. The CDR3 spells CATSGLAGGPSYEQYF. CDR3 nucleotides: TGTGCCACCAGCGGTCTAGCGGGGGGGCCTTCCTACGAGCAGTACTTC.

The chain is built from TRBV5-4 and TRBJ2-1; 7 bases align to TRBD1. Germline assignment: CDR1 SGHNT and CDR2 YYREEE (reference sequence). V trimming: 2 bases; J trimming: 9 bases; junction bases outside the gene matches: 11. The CDR3 consists of 15 residues. This CDR3 is CASSLKRTGLGEQFF. As DNA, the CDR3 is TGTGCCAGCAGCTTAAAGCGGACAGGCCTGGGTGAGCAGTTCTTC.

V usage is TRBV5-1 and J usage is TRBJ2-3, with D uncertain. V was trimmed by 4 bases and J by 6 bases, leaving 9 bases between them. This CDR3 is 12 amino acids long. Per the germline V gene, CDR1 is SGHRS and CDR2 is YFSETQ. CDR3 amino acids: CASSPESDTQYF. The CDR3 DNA follows: TGCGCCAGCAGCCCCGAGAGCGATACGCAGTATTTT.

V is TRBV10-2 and J is TRBJ2-7, with D tentatively TRBD1 (7 bases). The CDR3 has 13 amino acids. Germline V lookup: CDR1 WSHSY, CDR2 SAAADI. The germline V and J ends were trimmed by 8 bases and 2 bases, with 13 bases remaining between them. CDR3: CASATGRPYEQYF. In DNA, the CDR3 is TGCGCCAGCGCGACAGGGAGGCCCTACGAGCAGTACTTC.

The chain employs TRBV7-9 and TRBJ2-5; 10 positions agree with TRBD2. With 5 bases clipped from V and 5 bases from J, the junction kept 5 bases outside the gene matches. The germline V gene encodes CDR1 SEHNR and CDR2 FQNEAQ (reference sequence). This CDR3 is built from 14 residues. The CDR3 sequence is CASSLGTSVETQYF. The DNA for the CDR3 is TGTGCCAGCAGCCTCGGGACTAGCGTCGAGACCCAGTACTTC.

This chain uses TRBV6-4 with TRBJ2-3; 9 bases are a match to TRBD1. CDR1 and CDR2 (germline): MRHNA, SNTAGT. This CDR3 has 15 amino acids. The ends lost 6 bases at V and 5 bases at J; junction bases unmatched: 9. DNA of the CDR3: TGTGCCAGCAGCACAGGGGGCCGGTCCGGAGATACGCAGTATTTT. Its protein is CASSTGGRSGDTQYF.

The chain combines TRBV28 with TRBJ1-4; a weak D match, TRBD1 (6 bases). CDR1 is MDHEN, CDR2 SYDVKM, per germline. CDR3 length: 14 amino acids. V lost 5 bases to trimming and J lost 5 bases, with 12 bases between them. The CDR3 DNA reads as TGTGCCAGCAGTCTCAGGGGAGGGAATGAAAAACTGTTTTTT. Translation gives CASSLRGGNEKLFF.

The rearrangement links TRBV7-3 to TRBJ1-2; TRBD1 might be the D (6 bases). CDR3 size: 13 residues. V was cut by 5 bases and J by 4 bases, with 11 bases left in between. Germline V gene data show CDR1 as SGHTA and CDR2 as FQGTGA. The CDR3 protein is CASSVGGLYGYTF. CDR3 sequence (DNA): TGTGCCAGCAGCGTGGGGGGGCTCTATGGCTACACCTTC.

For this clone: Additional DNA sequences in this sample encode the identical CDR3. The chain recombines TRBV19 with TRBJ2-7, with D unresolved. This CDR3 comprises 11 residues. V shed 4 bases and J shed 4 bases, with 5 bases lying between them. Germline CDR1 and CDR2: LNHDA and SQIVND (reference sequence). The CDR3 DNA reads TGTGCCAGTAGTAACGGGTACGAGCAGTACTTC. Its translation: CASSNGYEQYF.

This rearrangement joins TRBV5-1 to TRBJ2-6, with 14 nucleotides matching TRBD2. Losses at the gene ends were 4 bases for V and 0 bases for J; bases not matched to a gene: 15. Germline V CDR1 and CDR2: SGHRS, YFSETQ. This CDR3 is built from 22 residues. This CDR3 is CASSITPGTSGGLASGANVLTF. Here the CDR3 DNA reads TGCGCCAGCAGCATTACTCCCGGGACTAGCGGGGGCCTTGCCTCTGGGGCCAACGTCCTGACTTTC.

The chain uses TRBV5-5 and TRBJ1-5; D not resolved. This CDR3 has 16 residues. V lost 0 bases and J 2 bases, leaving 12 bases between the germline ends. CDR1 and CDR2 from the germline V gene are SGHKS and YYEKEE (reference sequence). CDR3 region: CASSLAGVQRNQPQHF. DNA of the CDR3: TGTGCCAGCAGCTTGGCCGGGGTGCAGCGCAATCAGCCCCAGCATTTT.

The genes are TRBV9 and TRBJ1-2, with 8 bases fitting TRBD1. The V segment lost 0 bases and the J segment 8 bases; nucleotides outside the gene matches: 3. The germline V gene encodes CDR1 SGDLS and CDR2 YYNGEE. The CDR3 has 13 amino acids. The CDR3 DNA reads as TGTGCCAGCAGCGTAGCACAGGGGGGCGGCTACACCTTC. Residues: CASSVAQGGGYTF.

This chain joins TRBV5-1 and TRBJ2-7, with a possible D match to TRBD2 (6 bases). The CDR3 is 14 residues long. Germline V gene data show CDR1 as SGHRS and CDR2 as YFSETQ. V was trimmed by 4 bases and J by 4 bases, leaving 15 bases between them. The CDR3 loop reads CASSKALAGYEQYF. The CDR3 DNA reads TGCGCCAGCAGCAAAGCACTAGCAGGGTACGAGCAGTACTTC.

The chain is built from TRBV5-6 and TRBJ2-6, with D hard to call. Germline values: CDR1 SGHDT, CDR2 YYEEEE. The CDR3 spans 12 residues. V lost 7 bases to trimming and J lost 4 bases, with 6 bases between them. The CDR3 is CASARGANVLTF. CDR3 bases: TGTGCCAGCGCGCGGGGGGCCAACGTCCTGACTTTC.

This clone appeared a few times. The chain is built from TRBV27 and TRBJ2-3; 7 nucleotides line up with TRBD1. Losses at the gene ends were 5 bases for V and 0 bases for J; bases not matched to a gene: 2. This CDR3 has 14 amino acids. The germline gives CDR1 MNHEY, CDR2 SMNVEV (reference sequence). CDR3: CASSRQGSTDTQYF. CDR3 nucleotides: TGTGCCAGCAGTAGACAGGGCAGCACAGATACGCAGTATTTT.

The chain links TRBV6-1 to TRBJ1-4; D may be TRBD1 (5 bases). Germline CDR1 MNHNS, CDR2 SASEGT. This CDR3 region has 15 residues. With 4 bases removed from V and 8 bases from J, the gap between germline ends came to 17 bases. Here the CDR3 DNA reads TGTGCCAGCAGTGGCGTCGGGGGGTCAGGCGAAAAACTGTTTTTT. Amino acid sequence: CASSGVGGSGEKLFF.

This chain connects TRBV6-6 to TRBJ1-2; D is ambiguous. The CDR3 extends over 15 amino acids. CDR1 is MNHNY and CDR2 is SVGAGI in the germline V gene (reference sequence). The V gene lost 2 bases and the J gene lost 4 bases, with 14 bases spanning the gap. The CDR3 bases are TGTGCCAGCAGTTACGATGCGAACTTCCTCTATGGCTACACCTTC. Residues: CASSYDANFLYGYTF.

This clone has only a few counts. V usage is TRBV27 and J usage is TRBJ2-1, with 11 bases that match TRBD2. The CDR3 is made up of 12 amino acids. Germline trimming cut 5 bases from V and 12 bases from J; bases unmatched to any gene: 3. Germline V gene lookup returns CDR1 MNHEY and CDR2 SMNVEV (reference sequence). CDR3 amino acids: CASSPLAGGQFF. The DNA for the CDR3 is TGTGCCAGCAGTCCGCTAGCGGGAGGGCAGTTCTTC.

V gene TRBV7-9 combines with J gene TRBJ1-4, with 10 bases fitting TRBD1. CDR1 SEHNR and CDR2 FQNEAQ come from the germline V gene (reference sequence). The CDR3 is 15 residues long. Trimming at V came to 0 bases and at J to 12 bases, leaving 7 bases not matched to a gene. CDR3 region: CASSLAGTGESELFF. In DNA, the CDR3 is TGTGCCAGCAGCTTAGCGGGGACAGGGGAGTCGGAACTGTTTTTT.